Sequencing of this TCR beta chain was carried out in a study of CD8 T cells in Susac syndrome. For the study at large: Sequenced Susac syndrome patients included 5 or 6 with clinically active disease and roughly eight in remission.

Sequencing of TCR beta drew on CD8+ and CD4+ T cells from blood. The authors reverse transcribed roughly 0.5 to 1 ug RNA with random hexamers. immunoSEQ multiplex PCR amplified TCR beta CDR3 across 54 Vbeta, 13 Jbeta. In TCRdb, the immunoSEQ multiplex PCR reads were re-called with MiXCR into one record per CDR3 protein. This sample has tens of thousands of distinct CDR3 sequences, with approximately 96% found just once. Sequencing used CD8+ T cells from PBMCs. This TCR was recovered from a human donor with Susac syndrome.

For the CDR3, the DNA is TGTGCCAGCAGCGGGCGGGCCACCTTC. Translating gives CASSGRATF. V gene TRBV2 combines with J gene TRBJ1-2, with no clear D. Germline V gene sequence: CDR1 SNHLY, CDR2 FYNNEI. Trimming took 6 bases from V and 13 from J, leaving 9 bases between them. CDR3 length: 9 residues. Full variable domain (remainder filled in from reference TRBV2 and TRBJ1-2): EPEVTQTPSHQVTQMGQEVILRCVPISNHLYFYWYRQILGQKVEFLVSFYNNEISEKSEIFDDQFSVERPDGSNFTLKIRSTKLEDSAMYFCASSGRATFGSGTRLTVV.